Sequencing of this T cell receptor (beta chain) was carried out in a study of T cell responses to AZD1222 COVID-19 vaccine. Study results and caveats: Seropositive AZD1222 recipients at baseline numbered only 6 or 7. Clonal diversity was possibly underestimated, and white British individuals and females predominated among donors.

V dropped 0 bases and J dropped 2 bases, with 2 bases sitting between them. This CDR3 is 12 amino acids long. The germline V gene encodes CDR1 SGHDT and CDR2 YYEEEE. The protocol was immunoSEQ multiplex PCR, while the TCRdb copy is restricted to in-frame clones and leaves out a portion. The sample lists fewer than 90,000 clones, roughly 90% occurring once. Turning to this clone: The antigen is undetermined.

The J gene is TRBJ1-1, the V gene TRBV5-6; D is ambiguous. The sequenced sample was peripheral blood, obtained on day 0 of AZD1222 vaccination. This receptor was identified in an adult in good health. DNA of the CDR3: TGTGCCAGCAGCTTGGACAACACTGAAGCTTTCTTT. It specifies CASSLDNTEAFF. Combining the CDR3 with reference TRBV5-6 and TRBJ1-1 gives the whole variable domain DAGVTQSPTHLIKTRGQQVTLRCSPKSGHDTVSWYQQALGQGPQFIFQYYEEEERQRGNFPDRFSGHQFPNYSSELNVNALLLGDSALYLCASSLDNTEAFFGQGTRLTVV.